This T cell receptor (beta chain) was captured in a study of blood T cell repertoires in COVID-19. In the study overall: PBMCs, B-cell-depleted T cells, or T cells provided the cDNA or gDNA that made up the material.

Germline CDR1 SGHTA, CDR2 FQGNSA. The CDR3 runs to 15 residues. V was pared by 4 bases and J by 5 bases, with 5 bases of the junction left unmatched. Data came from immunoSEQ multiplex PCR; TCRdb stores just in-frame clones and leaves some out. The sample lists around 300,000 clones, roughly 89% occurring once. Sample: peripheral blood. This sequence joins TRBV7-2 and TRBJ2-2; TRBD1 matches 9 bases. The receptor comes from a woman in her 40s with COVID-19, enrolled during active disease. CDR3 sequence: CASSSRDRATGELFF. CDR3 DNA: TGTGCCAGCAGCTCCCGGGACAGGGCAACCGGGGAGCTGTTTTTT.